These 22 T cell receptor beta chains were sequenced from one sample in a study of Ad26.COV2.S vaccination and SARS-CoV-2 variants. The treatment denotes: around 19 received Ad26.COV2.S at low or high dose, single or two shots; several received placebo; per-sample allocation not given. Day 63 after the first injection of vaccine or placebo was the sampling time. The assay was immunoSEQ multiplex PCR, and TCRdb's table has in-frame clones only and misses some. The sample comprises 380,000 or so clones, about 88% of which are singletons, and about 10% rests with the top ten. The sample was peripheral blood, taken in a trial of Ad26.COV2.S vaccine versus placebo. All receptors derive from a person between 18 and 65 years old who received the Ad26.COV2.S COVID-19 vaccine or a placebo.

This clone was seen a single time. CDR3 nucleotide sequence: TGTGCCAGCAGCCCGGTAGGATCGAAGGGACCCACTGAAGCTTTCTTT. This encodes CASSPVGSKGPTEAFF. V and J are TRBV5-6 and TRBJ1-1; D may be TRBD1 (5 bases). V lost 4 bases, J lost 4 bases, and 20 bases lay in between. Germline lookup yields CDR1 SGHDT and CDR2 YYEEEE. The CDR3 totals 16 residues.

This sequence joins TRBV7-3 and TRBJ2-1, with 9 bases identical to TRBD2. CDR1 SGHTA and CDR2 FQGTGA come from the germline V gene. Germline trimming cut 5 bases from V and 9 bases from J; bases unmatched to any gene: 11. The CDR3 is 15 amino acids. The DNA for the CDR3 is TGTGCCAGCAGCCCAACGAGCGGGAGGCGGGTTGAGCAGTTCTTC. Residues: CASSPTSGRRVEQFF. Variable domain in full (rest from reference TRBV7-3 and TRBJ2-1): GAGVSQTPSNKVTEKGKYVELRCDPISGHTALYWYRQSLGQGPEFLIYFQGTGAADDSGLPNDRFFAVRPEGSVSTLKIQRTERGDSAVYLCASSPTSGRRVEQFFGPGTRLTVL.

Of note for this clone: Different DNA sequences within this sample yield the same CDR3. The chain carries TRBV4-3 and TRBJ2-5, with 11 positions matching TRBD1. CDR1 is LGHNA and CDR2 is YSLEER in the germline V gene. The V segment lost 3 bases and the J segment 5 bases; nucleotides outside the gene matches: 2. This CDR3 comprises 14 residues. The CDR3 sequence is CASSQGQGGETQYF. The DNA of the CDR3 is TGCGCCAGCAGCCAGGGACAGGGGGGCGAGACCCAGTACTTC.

This clone has a single count. The rearrangement links TRBV2 to TRBJ2-1; no reliable D call. CDR1 and CDR2 (germline): SNHLY, FYNNEI. CDR3 length: 11 amino acids. The germline V and J ends were trimmed by 1 base and 11 bases, with 6 bases remaining between them. The CDR3: CASSEGAKQFF. The CDR3 DNA reads as TGTGCCAGCAGTGAAGGGGCTAAGCAGTTCTTC.

In regard to this clone: A read error may produce the germline difference seen at one junction end. This sequence joins TRBV14 and TRBJ2-1, with a possible D match to TRBD1 (6 bases). Germline V gene sequence: CDR1 SGHDN, CDR2 FVKESK. CDR3 size: 13 residues. The chain's CDR3 is CASNQQGYNEQFF. CDR3 bases: TGTGCCAGCAACCAACAGGGTTACAATGAGCAGTTCTTC.

The chain joins TRBV7-3 to TRBJ2-1; 12 bases fit TRBD2. The CDR3 is 15 residues long. Germline-derived CDR1 and CDR2 are SGHTA and FQGTGA. With 5 bases clipped from V and 6 bases from J, the junction kept 5 bases outside the gene matches. The chain's CDR3 is CASSPTSGRTNEQFF. DNA for the CDR3: TGTGCCAGCAGCCCAACTAGCGGGAGGACCAATGAGCAGTTCTTC.

This clone occurred a few times. This sequence joins TRBV11-2 and TRBJ1-4; D is unclear. V shed 5 bases and J shed 8 bases, with 9 bases lying between them. Germline loops: CDR1 SGHAT, CDR2 FQNNGV. CDR3 length equals 12 residues. This CDR3 reads CASSHRAEKLFF. CDR3 DNA sequence: TGTGCCAGCAGCCATAGGGCGGAAAAACTGTTTTTT.

This chain links TRBV4-1 with TRBJ2-1, with 9 bases identical to TRBD1. Trimming removed 1 base from V and 8 bases from J; junction bases left unmatched: 15. Germline-derived CDR1 and CDR2 are MGHRA and YSYEKL. This CDR3 has 18 amino acids. CDR3 sequence: CASSQGRNRGPIADEQFF. The CDR3 DNA follows: TGCGCCAGCAGCCAAGGGAGAAACAGGGGGCCCATAGCGGATGAGCAGTTCTTC.

The V gene is TRBV10-3, the J gene TRBJ2-7, with a possible D match to TRBD2 (5 bases). CDR3 length: 14 amino acids. CDR1 and CDR2 (germline): ENHRY, SYGVKD. Trimming took off 3 bases at V and 1 base at J, with 10 bases between the two ends. CDR3 amino acids: CAISDRAGSYEQYF. CDR3 bases: TGTGCCATCAGTGATCGCGCGGGTTCCTACGAGCAGTACTTC.

The rearrangement links TRBV19 to TRBJ1-1; D is perhaps TRBD1 (5 bases). V shed 0 bases and J shed 6 bases, with 11 bases lying between them. From germline, CDR1 is LNHDA and CDR2 SQIVND (reference sequence). The CDR3 sequence is 14 residues long. Written as DNA, the CDR3 is TGTGCCAGTAGTATAGATCGGGGGGTCCCTGAAGCTTTCTTT. Its protein is CASSIDRGVPEAFF.

The chain uses TRBV30 and TRBJ2-1; 11 positions agree with TRBD2. Germline CDR1 is GTSNPN and CDR2 is SVGIG (reference sequence). The CDR3 is 14 amino acids. CDR3 sequence (DNA): TGTGCTTACTCGACTAGCGGGGCCTACAATGAGCAGTTCTTC. It yields the protein CAYSTSGAYNEQFF.

The CDR3 loop reads CASRGQGADTQYF. CDR3 sequence (DNA): TGTGCCAGCAGGGGACAGGGGGCAGATACGCAGTATTTT. The chain uses TRBV12-3 or TRBV12-4 and TRBJ2-3; 11 nucleotides match TRBD1. The CDR3 runs 13 residues. The J segment lost 4 bases and the V segment lost 6 bases, leaving 0 bases of the junction unmatched.

This rearrangement joins TRBV7-6 to TRBJ2-5, with 7 bases matching TRBD2. V was pared by 3 bases and J by 4 bases, with 11 bases of the junction left unmatched. Germline CDR1 SGHVS, CDR2 FNYEAQ. The CDR3 sequence is 16 residues long. CDR3 amino acids: CASSFEGGARGETQYF. The CDR3 DNA reads TGTGCCAGCAGCTTTGAGGGAGGGGCTAGGGGAGAGACCCAGTACTTC.

The rearrangement joins TRBV5-6 to TRBJ2-1, with TRBD2 matching over 11 bases. Trimming at V came to 2 bases and at J to 8 bases, leaving 6 bases not matched to a gene. Germline loops: CDR1 SGHDT, CDR2 YYEEEE. The CDR3 length is 15 residues. For the CDR3, the DNA is TGTGCCAGCAGCTTTGGGACTAGCGGCCCCGATGAGCAGTTCTTC. Its protein product is CASSFGTSGPDEQFF.

The rearrangement joins TRBV3-1 (or the pseudogene TRBV3-2) to TRBJ2-7; TRBD1 matches at 8 bases. The CDR3 consists of 13 residues. V dropped 4 bases and J dropped 5; count of bases not matched to a gene: 4. Germline V gives CDR1 LGHDT, CDR2 YNNKEL (reference sequence). The CDR3 spells CASSPTGQDEQYF. The CDR3 nucleotides read TGTGCCAGCAGCCCAACGGGACAGGACGAGCAGTACTTC.

The chain joins TRBV28 to TRBJ1-2; D gene ambiguous. Trimming removed 2 bases from V and 3 bases from J, with 10 bases in between. CDR3 length: 14 residues. Germline-derived CDR1 and CDR2 are MDHEN and SYDVKM. The DNA for the CDR3 is TGTGCCAGCAGTTTAGTTACAGCGTACTATGGCTACACCTTC. Its protein product is CASSLVTAYYGYTF.

The chain employs TRBV29-1 and TRBJ1-2, with D unresolved. There are 11 residues in the CDR3. Germline CDR1 is SQVTM and CDR2 is ANQGSEA. V shed 7 bases and J shed 4 bases, with 10 bases lying between them. The CDR3 nucleotides read TGCAGCGCTCAGACGGTCTATGGCTACACCTTC. Protein product: CSAQTVYGYTF.

The rearrangement uses TRBV28 and TRBJ2-3, with D possibly matching TRBD2 (5 bases). This CDR3 contains 15 residues. The germline CDR1 and CDR2 sequences are MDHEN and SYDVKM. The V and J ends lost 5 bases and 2 bases respectively, with 14 bases between them. The CDR3 sequence: CASSTPGSYTDTQYF. Written as DNA, the CDR3 is TGTGCCAGCAGTACCCCGGGAAGCTACACAGATACGCAGTATTTT.

This sequence joins TRBV9 and TRBJ2-2; 7 bases fit TRBD2. Germline V CDR1 and CDR2: SGDLS, YYNGEE. With V trimmed by 0 bases and J by 5 bases, 4 bases remained unmatched. The CDR3 consists of 15 residues. The CDR3 sequence is CASSVELLATGELFF. The CDR3, as DNA: TGTGCCAGCAGCGTAGAATTACTAGCGACCGGGGAGCTGTTTTTT.

This sequence joins TRBV27 and TRBJ1-6; D ambiguous. Germline V lookup: CDR1 MNHEY, CDR2 SMNVEV (reference sequence). With 10 bases removed from V and 11 bases from J, the gap between germline ends came to 9 bases. This CDR3 has 10 amino acids. The CDR3 bases are TGTGCCACCCCTACCCCACCCCTCCACTTT. The encoded protein is CATPTPPLHF.

The rearrangement links TRBV27 to TRBJ2-3; 9 bases agree with TRBD2. J lost 5 bases, V lost 1 base, and 13 bases had no gene match. The CDR3 runs 18 residues. Germline CDR1 and CDR2: MNHEY and SMNVEV (reference sequence). The CDR3 here is CASSLYPPVVAGEDTQYF. The CDR3 region has the DNA TGTGCCAGCAGTTTATACCCCCCCGTAGTAGCGGGAGAAGATACGCAGTATTTT.

This chain joins TRBV7-2 and TRBJ1-4; D may be TRBD1 (5 bases). Between the trimmed V and J ends, which lost 1 base and 4 bases, there was a span of 7 bases. The germline V gene encodes CDR1 SGHTA and CDR2 FQGNSA. The CDR3 totals 14 residues. Here the CDR3 DNA reads TGTGCCAGCAGCTTAGACAGGTTTAATGAAAAACTGTTTTTT. It encodes CASSLDRFNEKLFF.